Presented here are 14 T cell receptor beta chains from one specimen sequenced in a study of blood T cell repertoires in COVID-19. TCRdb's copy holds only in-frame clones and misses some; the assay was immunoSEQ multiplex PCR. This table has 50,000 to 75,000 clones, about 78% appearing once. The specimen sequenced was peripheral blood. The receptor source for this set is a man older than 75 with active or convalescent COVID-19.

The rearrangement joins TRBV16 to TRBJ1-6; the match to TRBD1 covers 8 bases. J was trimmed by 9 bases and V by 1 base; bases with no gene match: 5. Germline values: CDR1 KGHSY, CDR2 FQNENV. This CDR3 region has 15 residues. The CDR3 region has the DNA TGTGCCAGCAGCCAATACCGGACAGGGACTTCACCCCTCCACTTT. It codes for CASSQYRTGTSPLHF.

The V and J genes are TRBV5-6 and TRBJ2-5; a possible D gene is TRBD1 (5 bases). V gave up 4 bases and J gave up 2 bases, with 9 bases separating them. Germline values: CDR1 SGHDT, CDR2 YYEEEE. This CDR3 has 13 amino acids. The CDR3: CASSLRTQETQYF. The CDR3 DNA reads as TGTGCCAGCAGCCTCCGGACACAAGAGACCCAGTACTTC.

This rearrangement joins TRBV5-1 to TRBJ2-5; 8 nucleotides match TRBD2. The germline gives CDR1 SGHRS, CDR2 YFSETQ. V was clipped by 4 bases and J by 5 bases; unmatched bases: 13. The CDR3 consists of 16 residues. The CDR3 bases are TGCGCCAGCAGCCCGAGCGGGAGTGCAATGGGGGAGACCCAGTACTTC. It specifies CASSPSGSAMGETQYF. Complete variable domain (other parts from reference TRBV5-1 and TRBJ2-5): KAGVTQTPRYLIKTRGQQVTLSCSPISGHRSVSWYQQTPGQGLQFLFEYFSETQRNKGNFPGRFSGRQFSNSRSEMNVSTLELGDSALYLCASSPSGSAMGETQYFGPGTRLLVL.

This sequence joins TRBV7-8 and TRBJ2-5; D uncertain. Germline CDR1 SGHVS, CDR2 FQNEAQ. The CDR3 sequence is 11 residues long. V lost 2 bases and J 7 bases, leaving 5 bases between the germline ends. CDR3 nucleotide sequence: TGTGCCAGCAGCTTAAGAGGGACCCAGTACTTC. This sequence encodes CASSLRGTQYF.

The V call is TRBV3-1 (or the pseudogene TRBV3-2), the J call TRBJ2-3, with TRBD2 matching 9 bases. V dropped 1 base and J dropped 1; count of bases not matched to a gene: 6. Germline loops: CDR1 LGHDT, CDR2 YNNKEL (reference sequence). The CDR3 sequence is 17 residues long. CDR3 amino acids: CASSQGVSGGRTDTQYF. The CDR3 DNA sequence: TGTGCCAGCAGCCAAGGAGTTAGCGGGGGCCGCACAGATACGCAGTATTTT.

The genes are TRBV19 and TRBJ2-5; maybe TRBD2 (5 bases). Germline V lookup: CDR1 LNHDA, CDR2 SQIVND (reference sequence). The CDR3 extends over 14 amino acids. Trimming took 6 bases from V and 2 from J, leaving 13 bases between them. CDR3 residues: CASSNDRGQETQYF. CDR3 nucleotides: TGTGCCAGTAGCAACGACCGAGGGCAAGAGACCCAGTACTTC.

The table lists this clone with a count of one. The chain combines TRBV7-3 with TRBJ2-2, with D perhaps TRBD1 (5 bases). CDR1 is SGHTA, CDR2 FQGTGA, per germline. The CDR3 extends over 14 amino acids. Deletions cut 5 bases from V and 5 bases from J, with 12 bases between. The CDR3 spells CASSTQAGTGELFF. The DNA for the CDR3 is TGTGCCAGCAGCACACAGGCCGGGACCGGGGAGCTGTTTTTT. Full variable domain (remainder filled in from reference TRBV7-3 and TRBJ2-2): GAGVSQTPSNKVTEKGKYVELRCDPISGHTALYWYRQSLGQGPEFLIYFQGTGAADDSGLPNDRFFAVRPEGSVSTLKIQRTERGDSAVYLCASSTQAGTGELFFGEGSRLTVL.

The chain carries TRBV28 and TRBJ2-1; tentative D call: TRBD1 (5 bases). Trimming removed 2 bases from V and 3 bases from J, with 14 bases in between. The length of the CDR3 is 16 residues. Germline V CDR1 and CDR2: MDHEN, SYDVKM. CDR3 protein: CASSLNGHTGYNEQFF. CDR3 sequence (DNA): TGTGCCAGCAGTTTAAACGGCCACACAGGCTACAATGAGCAGTTCTTC.

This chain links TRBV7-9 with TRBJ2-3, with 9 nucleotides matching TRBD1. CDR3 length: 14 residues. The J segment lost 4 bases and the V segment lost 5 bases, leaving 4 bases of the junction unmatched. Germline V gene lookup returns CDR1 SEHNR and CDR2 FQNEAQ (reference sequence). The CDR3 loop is CASSPGQGSDTQYF. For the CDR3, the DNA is TGTGCCAGCAGCCCGGGACAGGGTTCAGATACGCAGTATTTT.

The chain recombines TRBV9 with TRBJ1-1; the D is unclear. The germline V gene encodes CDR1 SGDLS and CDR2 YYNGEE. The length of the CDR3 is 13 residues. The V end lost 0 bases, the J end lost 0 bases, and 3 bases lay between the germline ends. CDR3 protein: CASSVVLNTEAFF. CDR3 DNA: TGTGCCAGCAGCGTAGTATTGAACACTGAAGCTTTCTTT.

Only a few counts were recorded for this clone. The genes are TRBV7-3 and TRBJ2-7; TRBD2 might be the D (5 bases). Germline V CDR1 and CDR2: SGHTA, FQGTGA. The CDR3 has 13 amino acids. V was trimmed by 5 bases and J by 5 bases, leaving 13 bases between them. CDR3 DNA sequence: TGTGCCAGCAGCCCCCGGGGAAGGGACGAGCAGTACTTC. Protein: CASSPRGRDEQYF.

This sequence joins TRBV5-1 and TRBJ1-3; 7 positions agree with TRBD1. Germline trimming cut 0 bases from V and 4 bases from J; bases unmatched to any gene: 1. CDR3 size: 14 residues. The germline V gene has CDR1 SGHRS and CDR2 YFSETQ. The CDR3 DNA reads TGCGCCAGCAGCTTGGTGACAGGGGGAAACACCATATATTTT. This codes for CASSLVTGGNTIYF.

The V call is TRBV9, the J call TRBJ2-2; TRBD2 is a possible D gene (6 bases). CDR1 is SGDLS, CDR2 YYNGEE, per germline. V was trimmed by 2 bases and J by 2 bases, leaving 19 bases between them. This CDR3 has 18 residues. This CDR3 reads CASSVEAKVGGNTGELFF. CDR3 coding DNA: TGTGCCAGCAGCGTCGAAGCGAAAGTGGGGGGAAACACCGGGGAGCTGTTTTTT.

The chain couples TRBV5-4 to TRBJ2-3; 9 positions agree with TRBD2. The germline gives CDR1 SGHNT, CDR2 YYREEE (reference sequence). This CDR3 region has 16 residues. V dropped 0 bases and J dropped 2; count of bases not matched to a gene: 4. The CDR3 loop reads CASSLVAGGPTDTQYF. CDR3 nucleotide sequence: TGTGCCAGCAGCTTGGTTGCGGGAGGGCCCACAGATACGCAGTATTTT.